This TCR beta chain was captured by sequencing in a study of shared clonotypes between healthy human individuals. Study-level findings and limits: Sampling involved blood alone; tissue repertoires likely differ. Some naive CD4 clonotypes, roughly 4.8%, turned up in common across a few donors. A reduction in generation probabilities was seen for non-shared clonotypes relative to those shared by all four donors.

CD45RO-negative cells were positively selected for CCR7, leaving out terminally differentiated effector memory CD45RA+ cells. Turning to this clone: Its cognate antigen is unknown.

Produced via immunoSEQ multiplex PCR; TCRdb's table is partial and in-frame only. The repertoire consists of hundreds of thousands of clones, with about 96% occurring once and the leading ten covering less than 0.12%. The specimen sequenced was naive CD8+ T cells sorted from blood. The source of this sequence is a woman in her twenties or thirties in good health.

CDR3 residues: CASSFGVGGPYEQYF. In DNA, the CDR3 is TGTGCCAGCAGTTTCGGAGTAGGGGGCCCCTACGAGCAGTACTTC. J is TRBJ2-7 and V is TRBV27; TRBD1 aligns across 7 bases. CDR3 size: 15 residues. Germline loops: CDR1 MNHEY, CDR2 SMNVEV (reference sequence). With V trimmed by 3 bases and J by 2 bases, 7 bases remained unmatched.